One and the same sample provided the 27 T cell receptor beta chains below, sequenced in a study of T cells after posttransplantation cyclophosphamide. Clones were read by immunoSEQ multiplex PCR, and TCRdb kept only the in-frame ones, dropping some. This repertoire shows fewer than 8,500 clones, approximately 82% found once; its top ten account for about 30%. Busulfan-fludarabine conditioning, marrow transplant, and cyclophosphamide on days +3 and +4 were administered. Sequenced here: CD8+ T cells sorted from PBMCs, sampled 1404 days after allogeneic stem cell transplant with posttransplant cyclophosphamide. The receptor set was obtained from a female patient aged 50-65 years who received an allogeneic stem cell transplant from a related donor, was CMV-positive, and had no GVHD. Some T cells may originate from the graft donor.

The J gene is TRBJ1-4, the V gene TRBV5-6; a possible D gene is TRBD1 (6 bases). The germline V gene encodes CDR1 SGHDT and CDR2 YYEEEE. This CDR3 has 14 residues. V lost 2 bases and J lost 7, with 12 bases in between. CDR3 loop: CASSLQGDGEKLFF. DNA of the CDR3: TGTGCCAGCAGCTTACAGGGAGACGGTGAAAAACTGTTTTTT.

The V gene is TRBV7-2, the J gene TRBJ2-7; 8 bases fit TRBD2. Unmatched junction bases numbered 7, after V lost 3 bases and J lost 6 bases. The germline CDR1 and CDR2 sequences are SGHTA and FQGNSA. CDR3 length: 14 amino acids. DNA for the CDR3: TGTGCCAGCAGCTTGGGGCGGGAGGCTGCCGAGCAGTACTTC. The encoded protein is CASSLGREAAEQYF.

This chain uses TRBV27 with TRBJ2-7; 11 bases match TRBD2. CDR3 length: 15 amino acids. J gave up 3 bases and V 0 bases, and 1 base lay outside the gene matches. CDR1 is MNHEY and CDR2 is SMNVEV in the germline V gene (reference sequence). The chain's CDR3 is CASSLSTSGNYEQYF. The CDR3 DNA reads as TGTGCCAGCAGTTTATCGACTAGCGGGAACTACGAGCAGTACTTC.

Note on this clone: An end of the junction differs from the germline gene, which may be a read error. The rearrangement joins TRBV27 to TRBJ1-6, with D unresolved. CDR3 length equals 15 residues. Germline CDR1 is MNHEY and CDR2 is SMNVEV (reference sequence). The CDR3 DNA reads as TGTGCCAGCCGCCGGGAGGTTGGCTTTAATTCCCCCCTCCACTTT. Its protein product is CASRREVGFNSPLHF.

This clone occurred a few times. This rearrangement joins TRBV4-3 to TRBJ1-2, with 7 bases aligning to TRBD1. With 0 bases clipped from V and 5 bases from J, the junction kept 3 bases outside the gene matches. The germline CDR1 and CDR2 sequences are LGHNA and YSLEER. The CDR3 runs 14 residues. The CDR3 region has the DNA TGCGCCAGCAGCCAAGAAGACAGGGTTTATGGCTACACCTTC. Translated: CASSQEDRVYGYTF.

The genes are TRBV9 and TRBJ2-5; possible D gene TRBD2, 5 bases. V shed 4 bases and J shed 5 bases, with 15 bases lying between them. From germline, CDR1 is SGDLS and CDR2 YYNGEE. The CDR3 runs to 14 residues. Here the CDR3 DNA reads TGTGCCAGCAGCAACCCCGAGGGCGTCGAGACCCAGTACTTC. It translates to CASSNPEGVETQYF.

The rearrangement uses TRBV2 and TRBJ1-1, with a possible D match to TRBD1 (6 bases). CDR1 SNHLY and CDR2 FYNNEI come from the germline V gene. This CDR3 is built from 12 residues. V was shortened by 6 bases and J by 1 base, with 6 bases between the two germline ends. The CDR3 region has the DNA TGTGCCAGCAGGGACAGGAACACTGAAGCTTTCTTT. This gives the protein CASRDRNTEAFF. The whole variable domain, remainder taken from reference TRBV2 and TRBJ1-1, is EPEVTQTPSHQVTQMGQEVILRCVPISNHLYFYWYRQILGQKVEFLVSFYNNEISEKSEIFDDQFSVERPDGSNFTLKIRSTKLEDSAMYFCASRDRNTEAFFGQGTRLTVV.

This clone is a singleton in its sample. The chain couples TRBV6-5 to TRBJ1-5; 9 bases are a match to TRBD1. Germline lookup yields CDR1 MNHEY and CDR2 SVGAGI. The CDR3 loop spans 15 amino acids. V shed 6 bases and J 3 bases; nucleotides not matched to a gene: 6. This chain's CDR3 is CASRGQGLNNQPQHF. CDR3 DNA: TGTGCCAGCAGGGGACAGGGACTGAACAATCAGCCCCAGCATTTT.

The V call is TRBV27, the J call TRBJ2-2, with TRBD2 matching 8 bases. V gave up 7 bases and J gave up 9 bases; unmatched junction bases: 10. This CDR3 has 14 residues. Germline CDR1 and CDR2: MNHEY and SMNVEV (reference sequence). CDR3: CASKPGLVGWELFF. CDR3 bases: TGTGCCAGCAAGCCGGGACTAGTAGGATGGGAGCTGTTTTTT.

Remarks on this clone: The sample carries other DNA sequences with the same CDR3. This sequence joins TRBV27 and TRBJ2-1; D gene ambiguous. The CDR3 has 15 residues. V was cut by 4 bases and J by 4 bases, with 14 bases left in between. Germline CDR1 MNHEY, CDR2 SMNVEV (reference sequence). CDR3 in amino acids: CASSSMGQSYNEQFF. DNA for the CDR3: TGTGCCAGCAGTTCTATGGGCCAGTCTTACAATGAGCAGTTCTTC.

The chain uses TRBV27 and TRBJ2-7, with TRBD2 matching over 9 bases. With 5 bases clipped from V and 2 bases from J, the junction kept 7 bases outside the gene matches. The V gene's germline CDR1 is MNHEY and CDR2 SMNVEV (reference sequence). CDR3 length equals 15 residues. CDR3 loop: CASSPLAGVAYEQYF. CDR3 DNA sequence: TGTGCCAGCAGTCCACTAGCGGGTGTTGCCTACGAGCAGTACTTC.

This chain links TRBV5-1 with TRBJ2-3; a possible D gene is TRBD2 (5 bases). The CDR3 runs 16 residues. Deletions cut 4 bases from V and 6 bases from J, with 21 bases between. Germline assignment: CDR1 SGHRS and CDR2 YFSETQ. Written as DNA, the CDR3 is TGCGCCAGCAGCCTTTTCGTGAGCGGTGGTAGGGATACGCAGTATTTT. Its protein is CASSLFVSGGRDTQYF.

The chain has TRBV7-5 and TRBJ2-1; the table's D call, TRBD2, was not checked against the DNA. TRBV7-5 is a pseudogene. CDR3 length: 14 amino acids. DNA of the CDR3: TGTGCCAGAAGCACCTTAGCGGGGCGCAATGAGCAGTTCTTC. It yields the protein CARSTLAGRNEQFF.

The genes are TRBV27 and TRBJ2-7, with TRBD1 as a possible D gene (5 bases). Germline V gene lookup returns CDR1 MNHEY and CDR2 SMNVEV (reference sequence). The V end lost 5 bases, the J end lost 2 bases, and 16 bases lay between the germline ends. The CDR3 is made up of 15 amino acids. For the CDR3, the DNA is TGTGCCAGCAGTACCATAAGGACATCGGCCTACGAGCAGTACTTC. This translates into CASSTIRTSAYEQYF.

CDR3 sequence reads: CASSFSGSFYNEQFF. The CDR3 nucleotides read TGTGCCAGCAGCTTTAGCGGGAGTTTCTACAATGAGCAGTTCTTC. The V call is TRBV7-3, the J call TRBJ2-1, with TRBD2 matching 9 bases. With 3 bases clipped from V and 3 bases from J, the junction kept 3 bases outside the gene matches. The CDR3 sequence is 15 residues long. Germline V gene sequence: CDR1 SGHTA, CDR2 FQGTGA.

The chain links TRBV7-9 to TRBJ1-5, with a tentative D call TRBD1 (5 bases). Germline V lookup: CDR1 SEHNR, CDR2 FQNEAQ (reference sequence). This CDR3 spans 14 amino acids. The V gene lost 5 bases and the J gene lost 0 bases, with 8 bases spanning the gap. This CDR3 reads CASSPGFSNQPQHF. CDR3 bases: TGTGCCAGCAGCCCAGGGTTTAGCAATCAGCCCCAGCATTTT. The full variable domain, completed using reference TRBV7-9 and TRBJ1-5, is DTGVSQNPRHKITKRGQNVTFRCDPISEHNRLYWYRQTLGQGPEFLTYFQNEAQLEKSRLLSDRFSAERPKGSFSTLEIQRTEQGDSAMYLCASSPGFSNQPQHFGDGTRLSIL.

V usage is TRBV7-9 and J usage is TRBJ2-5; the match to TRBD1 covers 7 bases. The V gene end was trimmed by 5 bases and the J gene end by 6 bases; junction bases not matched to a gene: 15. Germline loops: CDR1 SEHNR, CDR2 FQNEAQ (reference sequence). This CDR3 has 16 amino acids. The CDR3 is CASSDPVLGGGKTQYF. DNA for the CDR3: TGTGCCAGCAGCGACCCTGTTTTAGGGGGCGGTAAGACCCAGTACTTC.

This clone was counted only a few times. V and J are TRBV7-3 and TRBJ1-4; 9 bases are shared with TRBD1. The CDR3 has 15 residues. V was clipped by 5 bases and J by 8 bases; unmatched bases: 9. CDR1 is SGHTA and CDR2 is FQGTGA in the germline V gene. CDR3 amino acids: CASSLPGQGDEKLFF. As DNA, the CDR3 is TGTGCCAGCAGCCTCCCGGGACAGGGAGACGAAAAACTGTTTTTT.

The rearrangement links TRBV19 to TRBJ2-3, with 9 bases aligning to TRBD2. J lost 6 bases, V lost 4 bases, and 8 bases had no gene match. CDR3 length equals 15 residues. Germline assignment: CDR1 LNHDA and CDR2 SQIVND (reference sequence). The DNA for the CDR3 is TGTGCCAGTAGTACCCGGCGGGAGGGACCGGATACGCAGTATTTT. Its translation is CASSTRREGPDTQYF. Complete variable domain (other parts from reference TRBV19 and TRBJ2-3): DGGITQSPKYLFRKEGQNVTLSCEQNLNHDAMYWYRQDPGQGLRLIYYSQIVNDFQKGDIAEGYSVSREKKESFPLTVTSAQKNPTAFYLCASSTRREGPDTQYFGPGTRLTVL.

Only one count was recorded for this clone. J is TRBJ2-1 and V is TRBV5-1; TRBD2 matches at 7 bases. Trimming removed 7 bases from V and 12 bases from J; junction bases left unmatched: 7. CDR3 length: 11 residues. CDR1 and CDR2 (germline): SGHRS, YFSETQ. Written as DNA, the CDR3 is TGCGCCAGCCTGGGGGGGGAGGGGCAGTTCTTC. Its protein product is CASLGGEGQFF. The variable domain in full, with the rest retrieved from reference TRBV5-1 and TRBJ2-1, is KAGVTQTPRYLIKTRGQQVTLSCSPISGHRSVSWYQQTPGQGLQFLFEYFSETQRNKGNFPGRFSGRQFSNSRSEMNVSTLELGDSALYLCASLGGEGQFFGPGTRLTVL.

This CDR3 reads CSGRGAYPNTGELFF. The CDR3 region has the DNA TGCAGCGGGCGGGGGGCATATCCGAACACCGGGGAGCTGTTTTTT. V and J are TRBV29-1 and TRBJ2-2, with 8 bases aligning to TRBD2. The CDR3 covers 15 residues. Germline assignment: CDR1 SQVTM and CDR2 ANQGSEA. V trimming: 7 bases; J trimming: 0 bases; junction bases outside the gene matches: 7.

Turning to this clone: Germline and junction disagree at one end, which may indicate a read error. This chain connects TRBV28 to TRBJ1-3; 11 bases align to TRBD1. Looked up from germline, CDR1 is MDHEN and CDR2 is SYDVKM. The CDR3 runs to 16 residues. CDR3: CASSIGTGGSGNTTYF. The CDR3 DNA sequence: TGTGCCAGCAGTATCGGGACAGGGGGGTCTGGAAACACCACATATTTT.

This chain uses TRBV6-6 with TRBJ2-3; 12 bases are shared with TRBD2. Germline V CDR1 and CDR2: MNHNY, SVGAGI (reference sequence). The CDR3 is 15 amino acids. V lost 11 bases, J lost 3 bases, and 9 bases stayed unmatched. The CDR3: CAATPGLAGTDTQYF. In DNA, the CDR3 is TGTGCCGCAACCCCGGGACTAGCGGGTACAGATACGCAGTATTTT.

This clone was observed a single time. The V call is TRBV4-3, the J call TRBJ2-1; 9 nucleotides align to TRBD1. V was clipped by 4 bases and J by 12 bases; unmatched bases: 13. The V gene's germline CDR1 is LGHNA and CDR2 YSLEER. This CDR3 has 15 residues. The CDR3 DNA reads TGCGCCAGCAGCCGAATATTAACAGGGGGCGCGTGGCAGTTCTTC. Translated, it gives CASSRILTGGAWQFF.

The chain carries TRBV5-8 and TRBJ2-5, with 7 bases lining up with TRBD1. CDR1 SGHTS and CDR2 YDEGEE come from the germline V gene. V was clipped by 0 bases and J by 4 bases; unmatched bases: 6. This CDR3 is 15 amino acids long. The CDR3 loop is CASSLGQGGRETQYF. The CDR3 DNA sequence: TGTGCCAGCAGCTTGGGACAGGGCGGCCGAGAGACCCAGTACTTC.

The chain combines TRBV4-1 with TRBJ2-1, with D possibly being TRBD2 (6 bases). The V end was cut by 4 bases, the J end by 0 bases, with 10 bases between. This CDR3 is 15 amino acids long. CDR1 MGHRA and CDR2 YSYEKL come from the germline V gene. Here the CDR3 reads CASSLRDFSYNEQFF. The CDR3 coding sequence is TGCGCCAGCAGCCTTCGGGACTTCTCCTACAATGAGCAGTTCTTC.

The CDR3 sequence: CASVRGFEQYF. Here the CDR3 DNA reads TGTGCCAGCGTCAGGGGTTTCGAGCAGTACTTC. The J gene is TRBJ2-7, the V gene TRBV27; a possible D gene is TRBD1 (6 bases). The CDR3 is made up of 11 amino acids. V dropped 8 bases and J dropped 6 bases, with 11 bases sitting between them. CDR1 and CDR2 from the germline V gene are MNHEY and SMNVEV (reference sequence).